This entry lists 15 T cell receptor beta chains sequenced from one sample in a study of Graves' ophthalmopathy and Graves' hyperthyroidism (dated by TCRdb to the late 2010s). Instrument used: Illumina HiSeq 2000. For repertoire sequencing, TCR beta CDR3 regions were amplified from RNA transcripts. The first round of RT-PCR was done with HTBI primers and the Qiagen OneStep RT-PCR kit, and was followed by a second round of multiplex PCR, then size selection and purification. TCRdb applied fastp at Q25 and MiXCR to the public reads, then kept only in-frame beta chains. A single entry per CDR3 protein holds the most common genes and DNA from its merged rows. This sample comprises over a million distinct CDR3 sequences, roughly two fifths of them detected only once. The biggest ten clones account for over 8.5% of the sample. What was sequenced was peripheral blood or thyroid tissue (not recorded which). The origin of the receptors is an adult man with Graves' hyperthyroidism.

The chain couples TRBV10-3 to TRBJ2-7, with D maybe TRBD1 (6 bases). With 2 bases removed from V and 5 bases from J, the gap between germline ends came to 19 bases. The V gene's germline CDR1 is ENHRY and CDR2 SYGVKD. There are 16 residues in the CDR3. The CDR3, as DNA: TGTGCCATCAGTGAGGCATCAATTCCGGGACAAGACGAGCAGTACTTC. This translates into CAISEASIPGQDEQYF.

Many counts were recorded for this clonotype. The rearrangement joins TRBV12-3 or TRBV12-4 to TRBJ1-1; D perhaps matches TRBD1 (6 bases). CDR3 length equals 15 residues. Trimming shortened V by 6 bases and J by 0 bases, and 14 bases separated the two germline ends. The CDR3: CASSPIGDMNTEAFF. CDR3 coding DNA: TGTGCCAGCAGCCCGATTGGGGACATGAACACTGAAGCTTTCTTT.

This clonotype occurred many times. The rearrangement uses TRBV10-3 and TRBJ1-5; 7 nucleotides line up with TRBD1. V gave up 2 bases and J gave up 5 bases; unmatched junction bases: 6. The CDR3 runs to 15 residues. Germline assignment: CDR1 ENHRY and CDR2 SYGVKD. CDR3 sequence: CAISERTGYDQPQHF. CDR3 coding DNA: TGTGCCATCAGTGAGAGGACAGGATACGATCAGCCCCAGCATTTT.

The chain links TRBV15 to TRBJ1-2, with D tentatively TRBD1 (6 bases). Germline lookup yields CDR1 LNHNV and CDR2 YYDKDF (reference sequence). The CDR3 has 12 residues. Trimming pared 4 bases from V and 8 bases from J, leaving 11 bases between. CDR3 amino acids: CATSTGAGGYTF. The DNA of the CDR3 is TGTGCCACCAGCACAGGGGCCGGGGGCTACACCTTC.

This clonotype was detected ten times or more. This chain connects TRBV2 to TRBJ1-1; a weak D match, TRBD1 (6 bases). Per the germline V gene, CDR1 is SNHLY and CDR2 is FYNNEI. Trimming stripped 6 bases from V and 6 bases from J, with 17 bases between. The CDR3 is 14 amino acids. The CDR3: CASRGPQGLSEAFF. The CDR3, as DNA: TGTGCCAGCAGGGGACCACAGGGTCTTTCTGAAGCTTTCTTT. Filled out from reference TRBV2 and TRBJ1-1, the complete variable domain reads EPEVTQTPSHQVTQMGQEVILRCVPISNHLYFYWYRQILGQKVEFLVSFYNNEISEKSEIFDDQFSVERPDGSNFTLKIRSTKLEDSAMYFCASRGPQGLSEAFFGQGTRLTVV.

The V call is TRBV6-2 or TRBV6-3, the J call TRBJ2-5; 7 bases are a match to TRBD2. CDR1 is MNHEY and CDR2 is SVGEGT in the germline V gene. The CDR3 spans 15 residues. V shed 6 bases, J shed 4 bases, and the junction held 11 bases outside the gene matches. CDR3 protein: CASSPFRDYRETQYF. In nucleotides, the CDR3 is TGTGCCAGCAGCCCATTCCGGGACTATCGAGAGACCCAGTACTTC.

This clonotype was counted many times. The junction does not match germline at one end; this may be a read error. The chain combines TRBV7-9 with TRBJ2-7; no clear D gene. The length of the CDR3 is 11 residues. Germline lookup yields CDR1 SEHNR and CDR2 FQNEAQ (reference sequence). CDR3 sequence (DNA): TGTGCCAGCAGCTTAGAAGGAGCCCGGGACTTC. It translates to CASSLEGARDF.

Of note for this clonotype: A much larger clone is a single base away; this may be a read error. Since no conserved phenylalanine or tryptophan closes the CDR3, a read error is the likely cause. The CDR3 loop is CASSPDSSETQYL. DNA of the CDR3: TGTGCCAGCAGTCCGGACAGTTCCGAGACCCAGTACCTC. V usage is TRBV12-3 or TRBV12-4 and J usage is TRBJ2-5; D is possibly TRBD1 (6 bases). CDR3 length equals 13 residues. Deletions cut 5 bases from V and 5 bases from J, with 12 bases between.

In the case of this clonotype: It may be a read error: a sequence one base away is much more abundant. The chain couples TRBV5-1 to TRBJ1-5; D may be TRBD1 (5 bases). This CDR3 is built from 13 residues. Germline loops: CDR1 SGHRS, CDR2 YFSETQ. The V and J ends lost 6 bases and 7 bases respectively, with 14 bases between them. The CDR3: CASNFNGDQPQHF. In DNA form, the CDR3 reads TGCGCCAGCAACTTTAATGGGGACCAGCCCCAGCATTTT.

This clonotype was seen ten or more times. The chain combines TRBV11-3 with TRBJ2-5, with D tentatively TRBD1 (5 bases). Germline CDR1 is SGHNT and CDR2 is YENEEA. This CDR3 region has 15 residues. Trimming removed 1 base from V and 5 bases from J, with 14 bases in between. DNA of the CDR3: TGTGCCAGCAGCTTAGGGTCGCCGACAGAGGAGACCCAGTACTTC. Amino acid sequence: CASSLGSPTEETQYF.

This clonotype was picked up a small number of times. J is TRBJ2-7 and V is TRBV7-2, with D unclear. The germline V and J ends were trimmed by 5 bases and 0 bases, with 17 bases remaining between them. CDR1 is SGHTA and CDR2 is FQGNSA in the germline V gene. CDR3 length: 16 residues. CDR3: CASSPRISTISYEQYF. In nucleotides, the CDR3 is TGTGCCAGCAGCCCCCGGATCTCCACGATCTCCTACGAGCAGTACTTC.

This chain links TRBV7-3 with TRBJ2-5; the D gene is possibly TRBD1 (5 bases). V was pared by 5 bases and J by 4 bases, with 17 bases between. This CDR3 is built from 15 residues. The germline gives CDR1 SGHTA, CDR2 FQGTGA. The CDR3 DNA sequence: TGTGCCAGCAGCCCTAGACAGTTGGGCGGAGAGACCCAGTACTTC. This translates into CASSPRQLGGETQYF.

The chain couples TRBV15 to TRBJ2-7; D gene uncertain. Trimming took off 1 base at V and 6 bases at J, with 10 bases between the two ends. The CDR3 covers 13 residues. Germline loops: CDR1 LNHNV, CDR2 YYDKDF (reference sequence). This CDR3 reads CATSRARSAEQYF. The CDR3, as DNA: TGTGCCACCAGCAGAGCTAGAAGTGCCGAGCAGTACTTC.

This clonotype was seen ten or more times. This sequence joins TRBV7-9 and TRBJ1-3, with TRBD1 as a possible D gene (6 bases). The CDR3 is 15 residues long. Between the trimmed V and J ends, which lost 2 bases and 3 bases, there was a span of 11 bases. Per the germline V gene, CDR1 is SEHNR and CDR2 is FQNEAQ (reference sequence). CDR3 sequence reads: CASSLRRGVGNTIYF. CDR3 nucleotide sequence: TGTGCCAGCAGCTTACGCAGGGGTGTTGGAAACACCATATATTTT.

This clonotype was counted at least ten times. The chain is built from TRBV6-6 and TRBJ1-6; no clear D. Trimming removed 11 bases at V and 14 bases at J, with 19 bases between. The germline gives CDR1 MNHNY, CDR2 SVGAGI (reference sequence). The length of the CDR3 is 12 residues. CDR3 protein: CAAFAGDFSLHF. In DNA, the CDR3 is TGTGCCGCATTTGCCGGGGATTTTTCCCTCCACTTT.